The rows below give T cell receptor beta chains drawn from one sample of a study of early T cells in non-severe SARS-CoV-2 infection. TCRdb called the 5' RACE reads again in MiXCR, with one record for every CDR3 protein. The sample holds more than 60,000 distinct CDR3 sequences, approximately 13% seen once. The sequences come from whole blood, collected at baseline. Receptor source: an adult who was a healthcare worker with PCR-confirmed SARS-CoV-2 infection or an uninfected control (not recorded which). Both conserved end residues are part of each CDR3. Clone size is not always given. Where it is, it says once, few, many or a class for expanded clones.

>TRBJ1-4|NA|TRBV6-2/TRBV6-3
CASRTGPARGQGKLFF
>TRBJ2-3|many|TRBV11-2
CASRISGEAQYF
>TRBJ2-7|NA|TRBV7-2
CASSSATSTGEQYF
>TRBJ1-2|many|TRBV27
CASSLLGAGTGSGYTF
>TRBJ2-7|NA|TRBV7-2
CASSKQGQGYEQYF
>TRBJ1-1|many|TRBV9
CASSVGPTRGGATEAFF
>TRBJ2-7|few|TRBV6-5
CASSFAGTSREQYF
>TRBJ1-6|few|TRBV6-2/TRBV6-3
CASRRSGQGAHSPLHF
>TRBJ2-5|NA|TRBV14
CASSQFLPQRGLPQETQYF
>TRBJ2-2|NA|TRBV20-1
CSARDKRAENTGELFF
>TRBJ2-1|once|TRBV6-5
CASYDPYNEQFF
>TRBJ2-2|NA|TRBV11-2
CASSLVSNTGELFF
>TRBJ2-1|NA|TRBV10-3
CAISSTGGPVNEQFF
>TRBJ1-3|few|TRBV11-2
CASSSLADTIYF
>TRBJ2-6|many|TRBV7-3
CASSPDFSGANVLTF
>TRBJ1-5|many|TRBV29-1
CSVQDRGNQPQHF
>TRBJ1-1|NA|TRBV6-6
CATIPGVELNTEAFF
>TRBJ1-2|few|TRBV7-2
CASSSTFVRAHYGYTF
>TRBJ1-2|many|TRBV7-9
CASSFAQGKGGYTF
>TRBJ2-3|few|TRBV7-2
CASSLRGAYGTDTQYF
>TRBJ2-5|NA|TRBV19
CASSTRDLAGGKKETQYF
>TRBJ2-5|many|TRBV14
CASSQVFGVGAFQETQYF
>TRBJ2-5|few|TRBV2
CASRDRVQETQYF
>TRBJ2-5|many|TRBV25-1
CASSDPSSQETQYF
>TRBJ2-2|NA|TRBV7-2
CASSSGTSYTGELFF
>TRBJ2-7|few|TRBV7-9
CASSSTGTVSYEQYF
>TRBJ1-2|few|TRBV18
CASSPGTGKLSNYGYTF
>TRBJ1-2|few|TRBV6-5
CASSYWARGQGGYTF
>TRBJ2-1|NA|TRBV5-1
CASRAAEYYNEQFF
>TRBJ1-1|NA|TRBV11-2
CASIPGLMNTEAFF
>TRBJ2-7|NA|TRBV10-1
CASNGRGRTSSYEQYF
>TRBJ1-5|many|TRBV28
CASSNDRVLEPQHF
>TRBJ2-5|few|TRBV6-6
CASSTLPGGIGTQYF
>TRBJ2-2|NA|TRBV4-1
CASSQDLRSELFF
>TRBJ1-5|NA|TRBV12-3/TRBV12-4
CASSLRGQQPQHF
>TRBJ1-5|many|TRBV12-3/TRBV12-4
CASSRGGQASSQPQHF
>TRBJ2-2|NA|TRBV30
CAWINTEQGATGELFF
>TRBJ2-3|few|TRBV29-1
CSAWTGTDTQYF
>TRBJ1-1|NA|TRBV27
CASSLVSGELAFF
>TRBJ2-7|NA|TRBV27
CASSSILGVGTGKYEQYF
>TRBJ2-7|few|TRBV28
CASSRGTPYEQYF
>TRBJ1-1|NA|TRBV2
CASSDYRDVRAEAFF
>TRBJ1-1|few|TRBV11-2
CASSFQYRRNTEAFF
>TRBJ1-2|NA|TRBV12-3/TRBV12-4
CASSRGAVYYGYTF
>TRBJ1-1|NA|TRBV5-1
CASSALQGAYTEAFF
>TRBJ2-3|many|TRBV7-6
CASSLGGGKDTQYF
>TRBJ1-1|NA|TRBV6-2/TRBV6-3
CASSYNGGWNTEAFF
>TRBJ2-7|NA|TRBV20-1
CSASPTATVPGQYF
>TRBJ2-3|few|TRBV6-6
CASSYFLASGGTDTQYF
>TRBJ1-2|NA|TRBV5-4
CASSEKPFPYGYTF